This TCR beta chain was recovered during a study of post-analysis software for immune sequencing data. In the case of this clonotype: Its antigen is not identified.

Tagging with unique molecular identifiers was a feature of the TCR beta cDNA libraries. Each CDR3 protein gets one entry after TCRdb re-called the PCR reads with MiXCR. The sample shows under 650,000 distinct CDR3 sequences, around 44% of them seen only once. In germline, CDR1 is MGHDK, CDR2 SYGVNS. The CDR3 length is 11 residues. J lost 6 bases, V lost 8 bases, and 2 bases had no gene match. General study points: There were roughly five TRBV segments more frequent in patients than controls, and TRBV5-6, TRBV5-1 and TRBV20-1 were among them. Co-batched samples clustered tightly together by F measure. Those with multiple sclerosis, the patient group, showed significantly lower normalized Chao1 diversity than controls.

This TCR was recovered from a girl aged 5-17 years with multiple sclerosis. Sample: blood. V gene TRBV25-1 combines with J gene TRBJ1-2; 8 nucleotides match TRBD1. The DNA of the CDR3 is TGTGCCAGCGGACAGGGTAATGGCTACACCTTC. Protein: CASGQGNGYTF.